This T cell receptor beta chain was captured by sequencing in a study of cytomegalovirus exposure and HLA in healthy donors. Study conclusions and caveats: CMV serostatus stood as the only immune exposure information on hand.

About this clone: The antigen is not known.

The V gene's germline CDR1 is MDHEN and CDR2 SYDVKM. The length of the CDR3 is 15 residues. Trimming removed 6 bases from V and 7 bases from J; junction bases left unmatched: 8. The PCR used 60 Vbeta and 13 Jbeta primers. Assay used: immunoSEQ multiplex PCR; TCRdb lists only in-frame clones, some missing. The sample comprises about 190,000 clones, less than 90% of which are singletons, and about 0.26% rests with the top ten. Sequencing used PBMCs. The TCR was taken from a boy between 10 and 17 years old in good health and CMV-seronegative. The chain uses TRBV28 and TRBJ1-6; 8 bases are a match to TRBD1. The chain's CDR3 is CASSDATGANSPLHF. CDR3 coding DNA: TGTGCCAGCAGCGACGCGACAGGGGCCAATTCACCCCTCCACTTT.